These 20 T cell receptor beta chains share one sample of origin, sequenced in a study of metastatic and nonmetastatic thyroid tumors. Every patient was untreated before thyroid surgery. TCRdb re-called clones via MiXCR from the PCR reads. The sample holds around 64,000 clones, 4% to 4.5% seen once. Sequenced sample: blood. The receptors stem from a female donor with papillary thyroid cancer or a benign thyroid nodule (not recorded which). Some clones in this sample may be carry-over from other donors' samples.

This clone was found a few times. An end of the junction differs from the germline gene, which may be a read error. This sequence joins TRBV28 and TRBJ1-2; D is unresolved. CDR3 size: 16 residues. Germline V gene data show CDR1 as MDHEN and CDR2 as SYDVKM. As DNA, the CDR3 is TGTACCAGCAGTTTCCGGTGGGGAGACTCTAACTATGGCTACACCTTC. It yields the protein CTSSFRWGDSNYGYTF.

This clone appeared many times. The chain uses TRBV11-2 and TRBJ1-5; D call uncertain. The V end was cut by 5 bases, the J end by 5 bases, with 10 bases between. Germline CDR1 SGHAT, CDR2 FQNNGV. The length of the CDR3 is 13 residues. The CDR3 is CASSGRQDQPQHF. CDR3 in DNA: TGTGCCAGCAGCGGGAGGCAGGATCAGCCCCAGCATTTT. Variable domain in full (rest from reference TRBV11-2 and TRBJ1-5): EAGVAQSPRYKIIEKRQSVAFWCNPISGHATLYWYQQILGQGPKLLIQFQNNGVVDDSQLPKDRFSAERLKGVDSTLKIQPAKLEDSAVYLCASSGRQDQPQHFGDGTRLSIL.

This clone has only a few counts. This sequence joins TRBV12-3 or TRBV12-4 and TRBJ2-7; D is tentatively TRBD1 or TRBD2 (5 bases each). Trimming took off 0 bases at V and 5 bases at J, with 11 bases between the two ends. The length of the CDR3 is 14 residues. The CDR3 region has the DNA TGTGCCAGCAGTTTAGCGCAGGGAGAAAACGAGCAGTACTTC. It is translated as CASSLAQGENEQYF.

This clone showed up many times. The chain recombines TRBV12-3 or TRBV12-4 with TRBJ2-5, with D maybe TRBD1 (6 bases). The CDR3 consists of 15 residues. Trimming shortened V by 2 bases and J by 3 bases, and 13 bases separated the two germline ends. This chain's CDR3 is CASSLYGGQEETQYF. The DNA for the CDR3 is TGTGCCAGCAGTTTATATGGGGGCCAGGAAGAGACCCAGTACTTC.

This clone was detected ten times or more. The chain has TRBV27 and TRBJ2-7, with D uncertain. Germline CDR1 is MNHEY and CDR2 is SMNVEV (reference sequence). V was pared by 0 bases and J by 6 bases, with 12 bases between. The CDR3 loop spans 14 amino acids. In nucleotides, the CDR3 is TGTGCCAGCAGTTTATCGCCCCCCGGGCGCGAGCAGTACTTC. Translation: CASSLSPPGREQYF.

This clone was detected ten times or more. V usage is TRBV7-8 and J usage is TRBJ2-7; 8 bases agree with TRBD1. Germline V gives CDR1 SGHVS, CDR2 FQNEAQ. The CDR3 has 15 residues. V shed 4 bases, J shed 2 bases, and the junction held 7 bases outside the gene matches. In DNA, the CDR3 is TGTGCCAGCAGCTGGTCGACAGGGGCCGCCTACGAGCAGTACTTC. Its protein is CASSWSTGAAYEQYF.

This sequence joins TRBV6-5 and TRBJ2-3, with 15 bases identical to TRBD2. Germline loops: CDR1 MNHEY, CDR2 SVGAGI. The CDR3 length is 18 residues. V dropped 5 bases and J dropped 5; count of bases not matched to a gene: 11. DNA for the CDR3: TGTGCCAGCAGTCACTACCCGGGACTAGCGGGAGGAGTAGATACGCAGTATTTT. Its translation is CASSHYPGLAGGVDTQYF.

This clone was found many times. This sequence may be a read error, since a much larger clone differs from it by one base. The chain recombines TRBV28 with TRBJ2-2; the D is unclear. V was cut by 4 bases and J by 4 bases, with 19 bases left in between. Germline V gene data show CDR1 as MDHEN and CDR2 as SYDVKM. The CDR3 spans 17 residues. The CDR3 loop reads CASSSPGVADITGELFF. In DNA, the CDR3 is TGTGCCAGCAGTTCCCCTGGTGTAGCTGATATCACCGGGGAGCTGTTTTTT.

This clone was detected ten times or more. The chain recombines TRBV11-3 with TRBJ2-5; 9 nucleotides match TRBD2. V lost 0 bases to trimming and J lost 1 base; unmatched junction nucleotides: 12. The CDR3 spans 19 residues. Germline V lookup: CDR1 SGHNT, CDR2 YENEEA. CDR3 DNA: TGTGCCAGCAGCTTAGATCCCGTGGTTAGCGGGAGTTTCCAAGAGACCCAGTACTTC. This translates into CASSLDPVVSGSFQETQYF. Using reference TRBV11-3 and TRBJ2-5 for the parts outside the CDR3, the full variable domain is EAGVVQSPRYKIIEKKQPVAFWCNPISGHNTLYWYLQNLGQGPELLIRYENEEAVDDSQLPKDRFSAERLKGVDSTLKIQPAELGDSAVYLCASSLDPVVSGSFQETQYFGPGTRLLVL.

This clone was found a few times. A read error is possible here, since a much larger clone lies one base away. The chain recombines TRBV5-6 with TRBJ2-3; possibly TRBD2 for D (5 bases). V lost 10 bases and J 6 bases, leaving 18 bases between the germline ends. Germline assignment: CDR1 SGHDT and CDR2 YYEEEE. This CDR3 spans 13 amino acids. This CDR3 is CAGSSHLRDTQYF. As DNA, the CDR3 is TGTGCCGGGAGTTCCCACCTGCGGGATACGCAGTATTTT.

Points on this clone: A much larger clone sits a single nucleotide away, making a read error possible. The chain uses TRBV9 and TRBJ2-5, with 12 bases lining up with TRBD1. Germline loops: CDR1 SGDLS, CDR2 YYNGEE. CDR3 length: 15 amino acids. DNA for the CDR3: TGTGCCATCAGCGGGGGACAGGGGGCAGGAGAGACCCAGTACTTC. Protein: CAISGGQGAGETQYF.

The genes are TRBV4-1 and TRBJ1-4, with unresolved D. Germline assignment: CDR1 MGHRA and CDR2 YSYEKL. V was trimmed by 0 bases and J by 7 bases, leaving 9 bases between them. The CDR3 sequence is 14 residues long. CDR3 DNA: TGCGCCAGCAGCCAAGAAGGTCCGGCTGAAAAACTGTTTTTT. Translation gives CASSQEGPAEKLFF.

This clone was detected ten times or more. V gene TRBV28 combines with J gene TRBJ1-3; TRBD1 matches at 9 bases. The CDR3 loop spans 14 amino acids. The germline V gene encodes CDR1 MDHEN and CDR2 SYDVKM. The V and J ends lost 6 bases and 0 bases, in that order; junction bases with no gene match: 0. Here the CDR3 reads CASRTGGSGNTIYF. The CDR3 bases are TGTGCCAGCAGGACAGGGGGCTCTGGAAACACCATATATTTT.

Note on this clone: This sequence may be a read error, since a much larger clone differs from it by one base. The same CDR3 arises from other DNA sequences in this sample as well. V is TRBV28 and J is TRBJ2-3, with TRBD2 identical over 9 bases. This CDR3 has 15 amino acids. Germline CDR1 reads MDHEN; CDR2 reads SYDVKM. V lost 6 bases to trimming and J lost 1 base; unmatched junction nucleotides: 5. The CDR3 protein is CASRDSGGRTDTQYF. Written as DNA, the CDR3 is TGTGCCAGCAGAGATAGCGGGGGTCGCACAGATACGCAGTATTTT.

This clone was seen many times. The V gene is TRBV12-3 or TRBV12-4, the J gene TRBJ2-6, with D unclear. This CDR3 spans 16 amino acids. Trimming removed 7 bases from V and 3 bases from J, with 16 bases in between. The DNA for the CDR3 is TGTGCCAGCACCCCCCCCGCTGGGATTGGGGCCAACGTCCTGACTTTC. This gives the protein CASTPPAGIGANVLTF.

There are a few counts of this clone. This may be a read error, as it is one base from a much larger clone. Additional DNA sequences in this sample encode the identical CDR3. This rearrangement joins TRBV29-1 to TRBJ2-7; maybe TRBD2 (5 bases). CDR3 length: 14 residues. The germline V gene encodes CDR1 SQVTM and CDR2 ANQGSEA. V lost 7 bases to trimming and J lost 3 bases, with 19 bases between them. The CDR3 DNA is TGCAGCGGCCCTCCGCGGAGGATTGGCTACGAGCAGTACTTC. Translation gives CSGPPRRIGYEQYF.

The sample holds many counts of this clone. The CDR3 protein is CASSQEGLAVQGETQYF. The CDR3 coding sequence is TGTGCCAGCAGCCAAGAAGGCCTAGCGGTCCAGGGCGAGACCCAGTACTTC. The chain employs TRBV4-2 and TRBJ2-5, with 7 bases lining up with TRBD2. The germline gives CDR1 LGHNA, CDR2 YNFKEQ. The CDR3 is made up of 17 amino acids. V shed 0 bases and J 5 bases; nucleotides not matched to a gene: 12.

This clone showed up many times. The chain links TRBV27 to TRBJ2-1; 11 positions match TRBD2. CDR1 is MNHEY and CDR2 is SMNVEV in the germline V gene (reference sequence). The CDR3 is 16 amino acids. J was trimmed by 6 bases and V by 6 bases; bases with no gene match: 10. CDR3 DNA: TGTGCCAGCAGGTTTCTAGCGGGAGGTCGGTTCAATGAGCAGTTCTTC. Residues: CASRFLAGGRFNEQFF.

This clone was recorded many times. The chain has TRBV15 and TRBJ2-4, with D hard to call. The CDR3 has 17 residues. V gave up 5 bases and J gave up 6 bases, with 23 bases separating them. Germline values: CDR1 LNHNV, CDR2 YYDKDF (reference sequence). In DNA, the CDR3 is TGTGCCACCAGCGACGAAAAAGCCGGTGGACGGAGAAACATTCAGTACTTC. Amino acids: CATSDEKAGGRRNIQYF.

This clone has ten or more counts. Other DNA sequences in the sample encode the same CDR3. The DNA of the CDR3 is TGTGCCACCAGTGATCATCTGGGTTGGGGGTCCGGGGAGCTGTTTTTT. Its translation: CATSDHLGWGSGELFF. V gene TRBV24-1 combines with J gene TRBJ2-2, with D tentatively TRBD1 or TRBD2 (5 bases each). The germline V gene encodes CDR1 KGHDR and CDR2 SFDVKD. The CDR3 runs to 16 residues. V lost 3 bases to trimming and J lost 6 bases, with 16 bases between them.